This T cell receptor beta chain was captured in a study of blood T cell dynamics during melanoma immunotherapy. Points from the study as a whole: Whether repertoire-driving clones were melanoma-specific could not be determined.

As for this clone: Its matching antigen is unknown.

Assay: immunoSEQ multiplex PCR; the TCRdb copy retains only in-frame clones and omits some. The sample includes several thousand clones, nearly 98% of them seen just once. V was pared by 4 bases and J by 5 bases, with 14 bases between. CDR1 and CDR2 from the germline V gene are MGHDK and SYGVNS. This CDR3 is built from 15 residues. Described time point: pre-treatment baseline. Patients had no prior systemic cancer treatment, immunosuppressants or other active cancers. The origin of this receptor is a human donor with melanoma. Here the sequenced sample was effector memory CD8+ T cells from blood, taken from a patient treated with checkpoint blockade. The rearrangement joins TRBV25-1 to TRBJ2-2; D possibly matches TRBD1 or TRBD2 (5 bases each). This CDR3 reads CASSGDGLETGELFF. CDR3 DNA sequence: TGTGCCAGCAGTGGGGACGGGCTGGAGACCGGGGAGCTGTTTTTT. Full variable domain (rest looked up from reference TRBV25-1 and TRBJ2-2): EADIYQTPRYLVIGTGKKITLECSQTMGHDKMYWYQQDPGMELHLIHYSYGVNSTEKGDLSSESTVSRIRTEHFPLTLESARPSHTSQYLCASSGDGLETGELFFGEGSRLTVL.